This TCR beta chain appears in the sequencing data of a study of blood T cells in healthy people across ages. From germline, CDR1 is DFQATT and CDR2 SNEGSKA (reference sequence). The CDR3 runs 12 residues. V was clipped by 3 bases and J by 2 bases, with 8 bases between them. This clonotype was counted many times. Using a J-beta primer mix together with a sample-barcoded 5' primer, a second PCR was run for about 6 to 11 cycles. Each CDR3 protein is one row after TCRdb ran MiXCR on the 5' RACE reads. The sample holds 800,000 to 950,000 distinct CDR3 sequences, 25% to 35% seen once. The same data also contributed to another study, on T cells of mothers and their children.

Material: blood. The chain joins TRBV20-1 to TRBJ2-7; D is uncertain. This receptor was identified in a woman in her forties in good health. CDR3 amino acids: CSASPGAYEQYF. The CDR3 DNA reads as TGCAGTGCTAGTCCTGGGGCCTACGAGCAGTACTTC.